This T cell receptor beta chain derives from a study of shared clonotypes between healthy human individuals (TCRdb year 2020). Notes on the research overall: A few men and a couple of women, aged 18 to 49 years, made up the cohort. For each donor, CD4 naive and CD4 memory were each run on three plates, CD8 naive on two plates, and CD8 memory on one plate. The study deeply sequenced blood TCR repertoires of about 5 healthy adults to estimate repertoire size and the extent of clonotype sharing between individuals. Libraries were prepared and TCR repertoires were sequenced by different laboratories using diverse techniques, in order to increase sequencing depth and limit assay-specific biases. Leukapheresis yielded between about 0.85 and 10 billion PBMCs per donor.

Using the deep immunoSEQ assay, multiplex PCR amplified TCR CDR3 regions from genomic DNA. Extracted genomic DNA from each cell subset was spread evenly across all wells of several immunoSEQ 96-well plates, with each plate serving as a replicate. For sorted subsets, 150 to 200 ng genomic DNA, equal to 25,000 to 35,000 T cell genomes, was loaded into each replicate PCR. Purified libraries were measured with a Qubit 3.0 fluorometer, size-checked on a Bioanalyzer 2100, and measured again with the KAPA Library Quantification kit. Every immunoSEQ 96-well plate was sequenced on a dedicated single-read 150-cycle Illumina NextSeq 550 flow cell. As for the original processing: The immunoSEQ output contained only junctional sequences without quality scores, so filtering could not match that applied to full-length reads. To assign V/J genes and CDR3, sequences were annotated using PyIR, a Python wrapper for IgBLAST v1.9, with IMGT germline references. Reads were removed for weak V/J assignments (E-value above 1e-6), missing CDR3, stop codons, out-of-frame junctions, or ambiguous translated residues. V3J clonotypes were defined by identical inferred V gene, J gene, and CDR3 amino acid sequence. Percentage overlap between repertoires was calculated by dividing the number of shared unique clonotypes by the size of the smaller repertoire. Richness of each repertoire was evaluated using RTK rarefaction, the Chao1 estimator, and Recon v2.1 estimates of unobserved clonotypes. For all TCRbeta clonotypes obtained by the gDNA method from a few donors, generation probabilities were computed with OLGA. Drawn from immuneACCESS, this table holds only the in-frame rearrangements with V and J called that TCRdb kept. Clones are partly lost; checked studies trace under half to an unresolved V gene and leave the rest unexplained. That table gives V, J and clone size, and the DNA gave D and trimming. The sample table lists 1 million to 1.3 million clones, about four fifths of them with a count of one. The top ten hold roughly 0.57% of the sample.

V drops 3 bases and J drops 3 bases, leaving 11 bases in between. Reading from cysteine to phenylalanine, the CDR3 counts 14 amino acids. The read is trimmed to its CDR3 DNA, 42 bases read in frame from base 1. The germline V gene provides CDR1 MDHEN and CDR2 SYDVKM. The donors were healthy, HIV-negative adults who had no recently reported acute infections or vaccinations. Every donor was a Caucasian adult living in Nashville, Tennessee, USA. Magnetic negative selection was used to enrich CD4+ T cells, after which naive cells were positively selected on CD45RA and the negative fraction became the memory subset. Blood was obtained by leukapheresis, after which PBMCs were separated by Ficoll-Histopaque density gradient centrifugation and cryopreserved in liquid nitrogen vapor phase. Purity and quantity of every magnetically sorted T cell population were checked by analytical flow cytometry. Genomic DNA was isolated from every sorted fraction and measured by UV absorbance on a Nanodrop 2000c.

Findings and caveats that apply to the study as a whole: Roughly 5.2% of naive CD4, around 4% of naive CD8, approximately 2% of memory CD4, and 0.35% to 0.5% of memory CD8 clonotypes were shared across four donors. Because the study included only a small number of donors, the genetic and exposure-history diversity represented was limited. Pairwise subsampling led to the expectation that sequencing depth would affect the degree of clonotype sharing among donors. Higher generation probabilities were observed for clonotypes shared by all four sorted-subset donors than for non-shared clonotypes. Only blood was sampled, and tissue TCR repertoires likely differ from those in blood. Naive subsets generally had larger estimated clonotype richness than memory subsets. Rarefaction of sorted-subset datasets indicated incomplete sequencing despite the large sequencing depth.

With respect to this clone: Its binding antigen is unknown. Base qualities are not recorded, but no much larger clone differs from it by a single base.

The rearranged chain carries TRBV28 and TRBJ1-2; too little of a D gene remains to name it. Sequenced material: memory CD4+ T cells from PBMCs. The sample's cell subset or site label, in plain terms: CD45RA-negative fraction. This clonotype was sampled from a man younger than 35 in good health. Some clones in this sample may be carry-over from other donors' samples. Here is the DNA: TGTGCCAGCAGTTTTATAGGGCCGTACTATGGCTACACCTTC. The encoded protein is CASSFIGPYYGYTF.